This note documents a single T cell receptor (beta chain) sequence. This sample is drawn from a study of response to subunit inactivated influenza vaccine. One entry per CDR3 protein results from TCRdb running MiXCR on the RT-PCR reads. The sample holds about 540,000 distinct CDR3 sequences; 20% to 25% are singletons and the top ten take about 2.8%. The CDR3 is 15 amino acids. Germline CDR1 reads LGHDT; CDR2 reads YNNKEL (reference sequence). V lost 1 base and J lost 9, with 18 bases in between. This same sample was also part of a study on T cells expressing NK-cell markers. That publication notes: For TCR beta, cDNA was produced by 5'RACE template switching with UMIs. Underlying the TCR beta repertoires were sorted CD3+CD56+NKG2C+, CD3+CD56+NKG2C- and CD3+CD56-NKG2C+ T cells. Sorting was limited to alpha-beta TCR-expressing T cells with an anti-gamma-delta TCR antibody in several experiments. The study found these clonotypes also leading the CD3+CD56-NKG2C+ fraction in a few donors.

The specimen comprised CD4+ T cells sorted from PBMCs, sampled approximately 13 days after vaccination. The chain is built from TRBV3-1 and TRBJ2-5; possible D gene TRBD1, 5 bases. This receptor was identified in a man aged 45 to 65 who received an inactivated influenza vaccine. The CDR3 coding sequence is TGTGCCAGCAGCCAAGTCGCCACAGGTTCTTTCCCCCAGTACTTC. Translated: CASSQVATGSFPQYF.